This T cell receptor beta chain was captured by sequencing in a study of control samples from healthy donors and cancer patients. Sequencing was performed with immunoSEQ multiplex PCR; in TCRdb, only in-frame clones are kept and a portion is missing. Here the sample spans 100,000 or so clones, roughly 89% being singletons. Specimen: blood. This clonotype was obtained from a man under 40 in good health.

DNA for the CDR3: TGTGCCAGTAGTATGCACGGCCCCTACGAGCAGTACTTC. Its protein is CASSMHGPYEQYF. The J gene is TRBJ2-7, the V gene TRBV19; D is unclear. V was cut by 3 bases and J by 2 bases, with 8 bases left in between. Germline CDR1 LNHDA, CDR2 SQIVND (reference sequence). This CDR3 comprises 13 residues.